Below are 26 T cell receptor beta chains sequenced from a single sample in a study of metastatic and nonmetastatic thyroid tumors. TCRdb reprocessed the PCR reads via MiXCR. The data show tens of thousands of clones, with 24% seen just once and over 3% held by the top ten. Thyroid surgery had not been preceded by any treatment in any patient. Sequenced input: blood. The origin of the receptors is a male donor with papillary thyroid cancer or a benign thyroid nodule (not recorded which). Some clones in this sample may be carry-over from other donors' samples.

This clone has a count of ten or more. V gene TRBV6-1 combines with J gene TRBJ2-1, with 8 positions matching TRBD1. V gave up 6 bases and J gave up 8 bases; unmatched junction bases: 15. The CDR3 consists of 16 residues. Germline lookup yields CDR1 MNHNS and CDR2 SASEGT. As DNA, the CDR3 is TGTGCCAGCAGCCGTGGACAGGGTAATTTGTATGATGAGCAGTTCTTC. Residues: CASSRGQGNLYDEQFF.

At least ten counts were recorded for this clone. A much larger clone is a single base away; this may be a read error. The V gene is TRBV12-3 or TRBV12-4, the J gene TRBJ1-6; D is ambiguous. V lost 7 bases, J lost 7 bases, and 11 bases lay in between. This CDR3 is 13 amino acids long. CDR3 amino acids: CASTSPPNSPLHF. CDR3 DNA: TGTGCCAGCACATCTCCGCCAAATTCACCCCTCCACTTT.

The chain links TRBV27 to TRBJ2-3; D is possibly TRBD1 (5 bases). Trimming removed 2 bases from V and 7 bases from J, with 16 bases in between. In germline, CDR1 is MNHEY, CDR2 SMNVEV (reference sequence). This CDR3 contains 15 residues. As DNA, the CDR3 is TGTGCCAGCAGTTTAAGGGAAGGGGCGGTGTATACGCAGTATTTT. Translation gives CASSLREGAVYTQYF.

V and J are TRBV11-2 and TRBJ1-3; D unclear. CDR3 length: 16 amino acids. The V gene's germline CDR1 is SGHAT and CDR2 FQNNGV. V dropped 1 base and J dropped 0 bases, with 10 bases sitting between them. The CDR3 nucleotides are TGTGCCAGCAGCTTAGGGAACAGAGGCTCTGGAAACACCATATATTTT. Its translation is CASSLGNRGSGNTIYF.

This clone was seen at least ten times. The chain links TRBV5-4 to TRBJ2-5; 10 bases are a match to TRBD2. The CDR3 contains 16 residues. V lost 4 bases and J lost 5; bases outside the gene matches: 11. Germline CDR1 and CDR2: SGHNT and YYREEE (reference sequence). As DNA, the CDR3 is TGTGCCAGCAGCGCCTATCCCGGGACTAGCGCGGAGACCCAGTACTTC. Translation gives CASSAYPGTSAETQYF.

Comment on this clone: The junction differs from germline at one of its ends, possibly a read error. Other DNA sequences from this sample encode an identical CDR3 as well. J is TRBJ2-7 and V is TRBV5-1; possibly TRBD1 for D (5 bases). This CDR3 is 16 amino acids long. From germline, CDR1 is SGHRS and CDR2 YFSETQ. The CDR3 nucleotides are TGTGCCAGCAGCCTGGAAACAGGTGCCAACTCCTACGAGCGGTACTTC. Encoded protein: CASSLETGANSYERYF. The full variable domain, rest sourced from reference TRBV5-1 and TRBJ2-7, is KAGVTQTPRYLIKTRGQQVTLSCSPISGHRSVSWYQQTPGQGLQFLFEYFSETQRNKGNFPGRFSGRQFSNSRSEMNVSTLELGDSALYLCASSLETGANSYERYFGPGTRLTVT.

On this clone itself: Sequence at one end of the junction differs from germline and may be a read error. The chain uses TRBV6-1 and TRBJ1-1; D is ambiguous. Germline V CDR1 and CDR2: MNHNS, SASEGT. The CDR3 loop spans 12 amino acids. The CDR3 DNA follows: TGTGCCAGCCGAATACTTGACACCGAAGCTTTCTTT. This gives the protein CASRILDTEAFF.

The sample holds many counts of this clone. V and J are TRBV6-1 and TRBJ2-1, with D hard to call. V lost 5 bases and J 0 bases, leaving 8 bases between the germline ends. The CDR3 contains 14 residues. Germline V lookup: CDR1 MNHNS, CDR2 SASEGT. The CDR3 region is CASSRPSSYNEQFF. The CDR3 DNA follows: TGTGCCAGCAGTCGACCTAGCTCCTACAATGAGCAGTTCTTC.

This clone was counted at least ten times. The chain combines TRBV20-1 with TRBJ2-6; 8 bases map to TRBD1. Losses at the gene ends were 0 bases for V and 0 bases for J; bases not matched to a gene: 7. The CDR3 extends over 18 amino acids. Germline values: CDR1 DFQATT, CDR2 SNEGSKA (reference sequence). CDR3 sequence: CSARDPGDRSSGANVLTF. DNA of the CDR3: TGCAGTGCTAGAGATCCGGGGGACAGGAGCTCTGGGGCCAACGTCCTGACTTTC.

The chain combines TRBV7-9 with TRBJ1-2; no clear D gene. Trimming left V 8 bases short and J 8 bases short, with 18 bases between. The length of the CDR3 is 13 residues. Germline CDR1 SEHNR, CDR2 FQNEAQ (reference sequence). The CDR3 is CASHSWGRSGYTF. The CDR3 nucleotides read TGTGCCAGCCACTCCTGGGGAAGATCCGGCTACACCTTC.

J is TRBJ2-3 and V is TRBV20-1, with 11 bases fitting TRBD2. Germline V CDR1 and CDR2: DFQATT, SNEGSKA (reference sequence). The CDR3 runs 16 residues. Trimming took 2 bases from V and 2 from J; bases not matched to a gene: 6. The CDR3 DNA reads as TGCAGTGCTAGACCACTAGCGGGAGTACACACAGATACGCAGTATTTT. Amino acid sequence: CSARPLAGVHTDTQYF.

Many counts were recorded for this clone. One end of the junction varies from germline; a read error may be responsible. The identical CDR3 is also encoded by other nucleotide sequences in the sample. The V and J genes are TRBV5-1 and TRBJ1-4; D is undetermined. Looked up from germline, CDR1 is SGHRS and CDR2 is YFSETQ. The CDR3 has 13 residues. The CDR3 spells CASSPDLNEKLFF. CDR3 nucleotides: TGCGCCAGCAGCCCGGACTTGAATGAGAAACTGTTTTTT.

This clone was picked up a small number of times. The chain couples TRBV12-3 or TRBV12-4 to TRBJ1-4, with TRBD1 matching over 9 bases. The CDR3 covers 13 residues. V lost 6 bases to trimming and J lost 8 bases; unmatched junction nucleotides: 4. CDR3 nucleotide sequence: TGTGCCAGCAGGGGACAGGGTGAGGAAAAACTGTTTTTT. It is translated as CASRGQGEEKLFF.

This clone was seen at least ten times. This rearrangement joins TRBV6-2 or TRBV6-3 to TRBJ2-1; no firm D call. CDR1 is MNHEY and CDR2 is SVGEGT in the germline V gene. This CDR3 comprises 12 residues. V was pared by 5 bases and J by 6 bases, with 8 bases between. CDR3 protein: CASSTMGNEQFF. In nucleotides, the CDR3 is TGTGCCAGCAGTACAATGGGCAATGAGCAGTTCTTC.

The J gene is TRBJ2-7, the V gene TRBV4-2; TRBD1 agrees at 10 bases. The V segment lost 4 bases and the J segment 2 bases; nucleotides outside the gene matches: 11. CDR1 and CDR2 (germline): LGHNA, YNFKEQ. The CDR3 is made up of 17 amino acids. The CDR3 sequence: CASSRFGGQGSPYEQYF. DNA for the CDR3: TGTGCCAGCAGCCGTTTTGGGGGACAGGGGTCCCCCTACGAGCAGTACTTC.

This clone was found many times. The chain recombines TRBV29-1 with TRBJ2-1, with unresolved D. The CDR3 sequence is 10 residues long. The germline gives CDR1 SQVTM, CDR2 ANQGSEA. V gave up 7 bases and J gave up 7 bases, with 8 bases separating them. The CDR3 coding sequence is TGCAGCGATGACTCAAATGAGCAGTTCTTC. It is translated as CSDDSNEQFF.

This clone has ten or more counts. This chain links TRBV5-1 with TRBJ2-3; 7 positions agree with TRBD1. Looked up from germline, CDR1 is SGHRS and CDR2 is YFSETQ. The CDR3 loop spans 13 amino acids. The ends lost 3 bases at V and 5 bases at J; junction bases unmatched: 3. DNA of the CDR3: TGCGCCAGCAGCTCGCAGGGGGAAGATACGCAGTATTTT. This translates into CASSSQGEDTQYF.

In this sample, this clone is medium-sized (0.01 to 0.1%). This chain uses TRBV12-3 or TRBV12-4 with TRBJ2-7; 9 nucleotides line up with TRBD2. CDR3 length: 15 amino acids. J was trimmed by 10 bases and V by 6 bases; bases with no gene match: 16. CDR3 amino acids: CASSPPLDASGKQYF. The CDR3 DNA reads TGTGCCAGCAGCCCCCCTTTAGACGCTAGCGGGAAACAGTACTTC.

The V call is TRBV20-1, the J call TRBJ1-1; maybe TRBD1 (5 bases). This CDR3 is built from 16 residues. V lost 7 bases and J lost 1, with 22 bases in between. Germline V gene sequence: CDR1 DFQATT, CDR2 SNEGSKA (reference sequence). This chain's CDR3 is CSVPGVYQMENTEAFF. The CDR3 DNA reads as TGCAGTGTCCCGGGGGTATATCAGATGGAGAACACTGAAGCTTTCTTT.

This clone was seen repeatedly, ten times or more. The chain has TRBV19 and TRBJ2-1; TRBD2 aligns across 10 bases. In germline, CDR1 is LNHDA, CDR2 SQIVND (reference sequence). V lost 5 bases to trimming and J lost 5 bases; unmatched junction nucleotides: 6. CDR3 size: 15 residues. The CDR3 loop is CASSFRTSGNNEQFF. The CDR3 DNA reads as TGTGCCAGTAGTTTCCGGACTAGCGGTAACAATGAGCAGTTCTTC.

The sample holds a few counts of this clone. One base away lies a much larger clone, so this may be a sequencing read error. The chain links TRBV9 to TRBJ2-1; D is possibly TRBD2 (5 bases). The CDR3 has 17 amino acids. V was pared by 4 bases and J by 1 base, with 18 bases between. Germline loops: CDR1 SGDLS, CDR2 YYNGEE. In DNA form, the CDR3 reads TGTGCCAGCAGCCCAAGGTCCCTCGGGGAGTCCTACAATGAGCAGTTCTTC. Translation gives CASSPRSLGESYNEQFF. The entire variable domain, with the rest obtained from reference TRBV9 and TRBJ2-1, is as follows: DSGVTQTPKHLITATGQRVTLRCSPRSGDLSVYWYQQSLDQGLQFLIQYYNGEERAKGNILERFSAQQFPDLHSELNLSSLELGDSALYFCASSPRSLGESYNEQFFGPGTRLTVL.

This clone has at least ten counts. The genes are TRBV29-1 and TRBJ2-1; the D is unclear. This CDR3 has 13 amino acids. Germline CDR1 reads SQVTM; CDR2 reads ANQGSEA. The ends were cut back, 2 bases at V and 10 bases at J, with 15 bases in the middle. The CDR3 spells CSVETSPRWEQFF. The CDR3 DNA is TGCAGCGTTGAAACCAGTCCGCGATGGGAGCAGTTCTTC.

V and J are TRBV30 and TRBJ1-2, with a weak D call TRBD1 (6 bases). CDR1 and CDR2 (germline): GTSNPN, SVGIG (reference sequence). V shed 2 bases and J shed 3 bases, with 7 bases lying between them. This CDR3 spans 12 amino acids. CDR3 sequence reads: CAWSPGDYGYTF. CDR3 DNA: TGTGCCTGGAGTCCAGGGGACTATGGCTACACCTTC.

This clone was seen ten or more times. V is TRBV5-1 and J is TRBJ2-7; no clear D gene. V was pared by 0 bases and J by 5 bases, with 9 bases between. Germline V gene data show CDR1 as SGHRS and CDR2 as YFSETQ. CDR3 length equals 13 residues. In nucleotides, the CDR3 is TGCGCCAGCAGCTTGGAAGGGCCTAACGAGCAGTACTTC. Translated: CASSLEGPNEQYF.

The sample holds many counts of this clone. V gene TRBV11-2 combines with J gene TRBJ2-3; D may be TRBD1 (6 bases). CDR1 is SGHAT and CDR2 is FQNNGV in the germline V gene. Trimming left V 5 bases short and J 5 bases short, with 14 bases between. The CDR3 runs 14 residues. CDR3 sequence: CASSLDSPVDTQYF. The CDR3, as DNA: TGTGCCAGCAGCCTGGACAGTCCCGTAGATACGCAGTATTTT. Based on the CDR3 plus reference TRBV11-2 and TRBJ2-3, the full variable domain is EAGVAQSPRYKIIEKRQSVAFWCNPISGHATLYWYQQILGQGPKLLIQFQNNGVVDDSQLPKDRFSAERLKGVDSTLKIQPAKLEDSAVYLCASSLDSPVDTQYFGPGTRLTVL.

This clone came up many times. The V gene is TRBV6-1, the J gene TRBJ2-1; D possibly corresponds to TRBD2 (6 bases). The CDR3 runs to 16 residues. Germline CDR1 is MNHNS and CDR2 is SASEGT. V was cut by 4 bases and J by 3 bases, with 16 bases left in between. The CDR3 DNA follows: TGTGCCAGCAGTGGGGGGTCTAGCGCATTCTACAATGAGCAGTTCTTC. This gives the protein CASSGGSSAFYNEQFF.